The present T cell receptor (beta chain) was sequenced within a study of TIL therapy for anti-PD-1-resistant metastatic lung cancer (dated by TCRdb to about 2021). Regarding the study in general: Tumors were harvested before any PD-1/PD-L1 blockade; patients then received nivolumab, and those progressing received lymphodepletion, expanded TIL infusion and IL-2. Among the enrolled patients, the median age was roughly 50 years (range 38-75), and the median tumor PD-L1 proportion score was more than 5.5%. Most of the cohort had lung adenocarcinoma, a few tumors were EGFR-mutant and two were ALK-rearranged, and half of the patients were current or former smokers. Across the cohort, whole-exome sequencing showed a median non-synonymous tumor mutation burden of about 1.6 mutations per megabase. Clonotypes were tracked across tumor, expanded TIL product and serial blood samples by T cell receptor beta sequencing of tumor and peripheral blood.

TCR beta CDR3 regions were amplified from genomic DNA with the immunoSEQ v3 hsTCRB kit using bias-controlled multiplex PCR. TCR libraries were sequenced on an Illumina NextSeq 500 to approximately 2 million read pairs for survey level or about 5-6.5 million for deep level. The paper's processing steps were these. V, D and J genes were assigned, non-productive sequences were removed, and clonality was reported by immunoSEQ Analyzer software. To compare repertoires between infused TIL and blood, productive Simpson clonality was used along with the Morisita overlap index of productive TRB rearrangements. The absolute count of a clonotype in blood was estimated by multiplying the lymphocyte count by the CD3+ fraction and by the productive frequency of the clone. The immuneACCESS repertoire file appears here via TCRdb, limited to in-frame rearrangements. These files lack a portion of the clones; in checked studies, under half of the deficit traces to unresolved V genes, and the cause of the others is not known. V, J and clone size were drawn from that table, and D and trimming were deduced from the DNA. This sample holds 55,000 to 60,000 clones; about 70% were observed only once. The ten largest make up less than 2% of the sample.

The full study reports these points: The study protocol defined all tumor marker inferences as exploratory. The baseline peripheral repertoire was partially replaced by infused TIL clonotypes, which then decayed over months, and no apparent association between persistence and response was found. The cohort was highly selected, with more treatment-naive, never-smoker and oncogene-addicted patients than typical, limiting generalizability.

This sample's time point label indicates: pre-treatment sample, taken before nivolumab and TIL therapy. Adults with stage 4 NSCLC were enrolled in a dual-center phase I trial from late 2017 to January 2020. The samples were drawn from an open-label, single-arm phase I trial testing tumor-infiltrating lymphocyte therapy combined with nivolumab in advanced non-small cell lung cancer. Blood mononuclear cells from EDTA tubes were separated on a Ficoll gradient and snap-frozen as pellets, and DNA was extracted from the cells using a Qiagen mini-prep kit. Germline trimming amounts to 5 bases on V and 4 bases on J, with 5 as the count of junction bases outside the gene matches. The CDR3 holds 14 amino acids from the cysteine to the phenylalanine. Of the read, only the CDR3 DNA is kept; its 42 bases are in frame from base 1. The germline V gene encodes CDR1 PRHDT and CDR2 FYEKMQ (reference sequence). About this clone itself: What this receptor recognizes is not known. Base quality data are lacking; no much larger clone is found one base away.

The rearrangement joined TRBV13 to TRBJ1-2; the junction holds 9 bases that match TRBD1. The sequence came from a person aged 25-79 years with non-small cell lung cancer. This specimen consisted of blood, obtained at baseline. This receptor has the CDR3 CASSTGQGGYGYTF. Here is the DNA: TGTGCCAGCAGCACGGGACAGGGAGGCTATGGCTACACCTTC.